This T cell receptor (beta chain) was sequenced for a study of blood T cells in healthy people across ages. Study conclusions and caveats: TCR beta diversity per million T cells fell roughly linearly with age.

Per germline, CDR1 DFQATT and CDR2 SNEGSKA (reference sequence). V lost 5 bases and J lost 6; bases outside the gene matches: 8. The CDR3 runs 14 residues. Primed by a sample-barcoded 5' primer and a J-beta primer mix, a second PCR proceeded for roughly 7 to 12 cycles. TCRdb re-derived calls from the 5' RACE reads in MiXCR, one entry per CDR3 protein. The data hold 1.5 million to 2 million distinct CDR3 sequences, with approximately 50% observed a single time. The donors, aged 6 to 90, were healthy Caucasians from Russia. Points on this clonotype: Its matching antigen is unknown.

The chain combines TRBV20-1 with TRBJ1-5; 9 bases match TRBD1. The receptor comes from a woman aged 40 to 55 in good health. The sample comprised blood. The CDR3 is CSAGRTGVRQPQHF. CDR3 DNA sequence: TGCAGTGCTGGAAGGACAGGGGTTCGTCAGCCCCAGCATTTT.